These T cell receptor beta chains were read from a single sample in a study of early T cells in non-severe SARS-CoV-2 infection. TCRdb recomputed calls from the 5' RACE reads with MiXCR, one row per CDR3 protein. The profile shows around 80,000 distinct CDR3 sequences, roughly an eighth of them singletons. Input material: whole blood. These receptors were taken from an adult who was a healthcare worker with PCR-confirmed SARS-CoV-2 infection or an uninfected control (not recorded which). CDR3s include the opening cysteine and the closing phenylalanine or tryptophan. The size of a clone is reported for some rows only, either as once, few or many, or as a class for expanded clones.

V gene: TRBV7-9; J gene: TRBJ2-1; clone size: -; CDR3 protein: CASSLMTGSNEQFF
V gene: TRBV6-2/TRBV6-3; J gene: TRBJ1-1; clone size: few; CDR3 protein: CASSLGALEAFF
V gene: TRBV7-9; J gene: TRBJ1-1; clone size: -; CDR3 protein: CASSSMAGLTEAFF
V gene: TRBV7-9; J gene: TRBJ1-6; clone size: many; CDR3 protein: CASSSTRNSPLHF
V gene: TRBV29-1; J gene: TRBJ2-7; clone size: many; CDR3 protein: CSVGAPGAYEQYF
V gene: TRBV13; J gene: TRBJ1-3; clone size: few; CDR3 protein: CASSLQPGGSGNTIYF
V gene: TRBV4-1; J gene: TRBJ2-2; clone size: -; CDR3 protein: CASSQPGQGASGELFF
V gene: TRBV10-3; J gene: TRBJ2-7; clone size: many; CDR3 protein: CAIAAGGSEQYF
V gene: TRBV5-4; J gene: TRBJ2-2; clone size: -; CDR3 protein: CASSETGRGTGELFF
V gene: TRBV3-1; J gene: TRBJ2-1; clone size: few; CDR3 protein: CASSQEGTRGNEQFF
V gene: TRBV4-1; J gene: TRBJ1-1; clone size: many; CDR3 protein: CASSHGAGMNTEAFF
V gene: TRBV29-1; J gene: TRBJ2-7; clone size: -; CDR3 protein: CSVATGFREQYF
V gene: TRBV30; J gene: TRBJ2-1; clone size: many; CDR3 protein: CAHPGAGGNEQFF